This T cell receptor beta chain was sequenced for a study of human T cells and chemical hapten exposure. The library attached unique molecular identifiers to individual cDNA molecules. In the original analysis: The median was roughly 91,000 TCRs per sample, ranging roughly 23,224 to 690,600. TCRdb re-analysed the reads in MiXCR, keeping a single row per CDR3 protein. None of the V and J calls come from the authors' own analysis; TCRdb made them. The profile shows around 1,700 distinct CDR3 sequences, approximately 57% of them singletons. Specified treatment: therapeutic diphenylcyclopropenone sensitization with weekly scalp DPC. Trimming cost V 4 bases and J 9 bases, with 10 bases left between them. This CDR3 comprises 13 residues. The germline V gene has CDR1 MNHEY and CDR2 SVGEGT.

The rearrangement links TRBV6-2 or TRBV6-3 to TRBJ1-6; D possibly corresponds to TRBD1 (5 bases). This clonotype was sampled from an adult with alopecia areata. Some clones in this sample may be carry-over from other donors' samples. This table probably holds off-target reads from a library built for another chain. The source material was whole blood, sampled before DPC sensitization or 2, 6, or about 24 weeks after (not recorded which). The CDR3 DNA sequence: TGTGCCAGCAGTTCCGGGGGGTCTTCACCCCTCCACTTT. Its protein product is CASSSGGSSPLHF.